The 17 T cell receptor beta chains reported below all come from one sample, sequenced in a study of shared clonotypes between healthy human individuals. This table comes from immunoSEQ multiplex PCR, and its TCRdb copy is limited to in-frame clones, with some not included. The sample contains more than 2 million clones, under 97% of which appear only once. Sequenced input: naive CD4+ T cells sorted from blood. The subset is: CD45RA+ positively selected. The receptors derive from a man younger than 30 in good health.

The chain is built from TRBV29-1 and TRBJ2-7; D is unresolved. Germline assignment: CDR1 SQVTM and CDR2 ANQGSEA. With 6 bases removed from V and 0 bases from J, the gap between germline ends came to 6 bases. This CDR3 region has 11 residues. The CDR3 DNA reads TGCAGCGTCATCCACTCCTACGAGCAGTACTTC. This codes for CSVIHSYEQYF.

The rearrangement uses TRBV11-3 and TRBJ1-1; D gene ambiguous. Germline V gives CDR1 SGHNT, CDR2 YENEEA. This CDR3 contains 15 residues. Trimming removed 5 bases at V and 4 bases at J, with 17 bases between. The CDR3 DNA sequence: TGTGCCAGCAGCCCCTGTTTCAGAGCAGGCACTGAAGCTTTCTTT. Encoded protein: CASSPCFRAGTEAFF.

The J gene is TRBJ2-3, the V gene TRBV29-1; D might be TRBD1 or TRBD2, each matching 5 bases. Between the trimmed V and J ends, which lost 5 bases and 4 bases, there was a span of 7 bases. The CDR3 loop spans 11 amino acids. Germline loops: CDR1 SQVTM, CDR2 ANQGSEA. The CDR3: CSVRDADTQYF. The CDR3 coding sequence is TGCAGCGTTCGGGACGCAGATACGCAGTATTTT.

The CDR3 reads CAWNNKGPWSNQPQHF. In DNA form, the CDR3 reads TGTGCCTGGAATAATAAGGGTCCTTGGAGCAATCAGCCCCAGCATTTT. This rearrangement joins TRBV30 to TRBJ1-5; D is unclear. Germline V gene data show CDR1 as GTSNPN and CDR2 as SVGIG (reference sequence). Trimming cost V 4 bases and J 1 base, with 17 bases left between them. The CDR3 runs 16 residues. The whole variable domain, remainder taken from reference TRBV30 and TRBJ1-5, is SQTIHQWPATLVQPVGSPLSLECTVEGTSNPNLYWYRQAAGRGLQLLFYSVGIGQISSEVPQNLSASRPQDRQFILSSKKLLLSDSGFYLCAWNNKGPWSNQPQHFGDGTRLSIL.

The table lists this clone with a count of one. Other DNA variants within this sample encode the same CDR3. V is TRBV27 and J is TRBJ2-1; 7 nucleotides agree with TRBD1. CDR3 length: 15 amino acids. V was clipped by 6 bases and J by 1 base; unmatched bases: 6. Germline CDR1 and CDR2: MNHEY and SMNVEV (reference sequence). CDR3 in amino acids: CASSLDRLSYNEQFF. As DNA, the CDR3 is TGTGCCAGCAGCCTGGACAGGCTATCCTACAATGAGCAGTTCTTC.

This chain joins TRBV27 and TRBJ1-1, with D uncertain. Germline V gene data show CDR1 as MNHEY and CDR2 as SMNVEV (reference sequence). The CDR3 spans 15 residues. V lost 4 bases, J lost 3 bases, and 15 bases lay in between. The chain's CDR3 is CASSSLTGYYTEAFF. As DNA, the CDR3 is TGTGCCAGCAGTTCACTGACGGGATACTACACTGAAGCTTTCTTT.

The V and J genes are TRBV6-1 and TRBJ2-1; D uncertain. The length of the CDR3 is 14 residues. The germline V and J ends were trimmed by 6 bases and 6 bases, with 15 bases remaining between them. Germline values: CDR1 MNHNS, CDR2 SASEGT. CDR3 bases: TGTGCCAGCAGACTAAGCCTACGGAGCAATGAGCAGTTCTTC. Translating gives CASRLSLRSNEQFF.

A single count supports this clone. Other DNA variants within this sample encode the same CDR3. Written as DNA, the CDR3 is TGTGCCAGCAGTTACAGTCTAGCGGGAACCTACGAGCAGTACTTC. This codes for CASSYSLAGTYEQYF. The V call is TRBV6-6, the J call TRBJ2-7; TRBD2 agrees at 9 bases. Germline V CDR1 and CDR2: MNHNY, SVGAGI (reference sequence). This CDR3 contains 15 residues. The trim removed 2 bases at V and 2 bases at J, leaving 4 bases unmatched.

The gene calls are TRBV10-3 and TRBJ2-7; D uncertain. Germline assignment: CDR1 ENHRY and CDR2 SYGVKD. The CDR3 is 12 residues long. Trimming shortened V by 8 bases and J by 0 bases, and 8 bases separated the two germline ends. The CDR3 nucleotides are TGTGCCATCGGGTGGGCCTCCTACGAGCAGTACTTC. As protein: CAIGWASYEQYF.

The chain is built from TRBV27 and TRBJ1-5; weak D call: TRBD1 (5 bases). The CDR3 runs 15 residues. The germline V and J ends were trimmed by 1 base and 4 bases, with 11 bases remaining between them. Germline lookup yields CDR1 MNHEY and CDR2 SMNVEV (reference sequence). In DNA, the CDR3 is TGTGCCAGCAGTTTATTCGGGGCGGGAAATCAGCCCCAGCATTTT. This encodes CASSLFGAGNQPQHF.

This clone occurred a few times. The chain carries TRBV18 and TRBJ1-6; D is unresolved. This CDR3 spans 14 amino acids. Trimming stripped 6 bases from V and 9 bases from J, with 15 bases between. The V gene's germline CDR1 is KGHSH and CDR2 LQKENI. CDR3 residues: CASSLFGGPSPLHF. The CDR3 bases are TGTGCCAGCTCCCTCTTTGGAGGACCTTCACCCCTCCACTTT.

The gene calls are TRBV19 and TRBJ2-2; D not certain. Germline V CDR1 and CDR2: LNHDA, SQIVND (reference sequence). This CDR3 has 14 residues. Between the trimmed V and J ends, which lost 7 bases and 3 bases, there was a span of 12 bases. CDR3 in amino acids: CASNVLGYTGELFF. CDR3 nucleotide sequence: TGTGCCAGTAATGTTTTGGGTTACACCGGGGAGCTGTTTTTT.

The chain combines TRBV5-1 with TRBJ1-1; no clear D. The CDR3 loop spans 17 amino acids. V lost 0 bases and J lost 2, with 17 bases in between. Germline values: CDR1 SGHRS, CDR2 YFSETQ. The CDR3 region is CASSLDLAKKFNTEAFF. The CDR3 nucleotides read TGCGCCAGCAGCTTGGACTTGGCAAAAAAATTCAACACTGAAGCTTTCTTT.

J is TRBJ2-7 and V is TRBV10-2; D call uncertain. The germline CDR1 and CDR2 sequences are WSHSY and SAAADI. V shed 2 bases and J shed 3 bases, with 8 bases lying between them. This CDR3 region has 13 residues. The CDR3: CASSEARFYEQYF. CDR3 nucleotides: TGCGCCAGCAGTGAGGCTAGATTCTACGAGCAGTACTTC.

The rearrangement joins TRBV5-1 to TRBJ1-2, with D possibly being TRBD1 (6 bases). CDR1 is SGHRS, CDR2 YFSETQ, per germline. V gave up 2 bases and J gave up 4 bases, with 12 bases separating them. This CDR3 has 14 amino acids. The CDR3 DNA is TGCGCCAGCAGCTTCCCGGGGGCGCCCTATGGCTACACCTTC. It encodes CASSFPGAPYGYTF.

The chain uses TRBV30 and TRBJ1-4; no clear D. The CDR3 contains 11 residues. Looked up from germline, CDR1 is GTSNPN and CDR2 is SVGIG (reference sequence). Trimming removed 4 bases at V and 7 bases at J, with 7 bases between. CDR3 sequence (DNA): TGTGCCTGGAAACAAAGTGAAAAACTGTTTTTT. It is translated as CAWKQSEKLFF.

The chain carries TRBV5-5 and TRBJ1-4; D is unresolved. This CDR3 region has 13 residues. The ends were cut back, 1 base at V and 8 bases at J, with 9 bases in the middle. Germline assignment: CDR1 SGHKS and CDR2 YYEKEE (reference sequence). The CDR3 loop is CASSLLLGEKLFF. The CDR3 bases are TGTGCCAGCAGCTTGCTTCTTGGCGAAAAACTGTTTTTT.